Following are 10 T cell receptor delta chains from one sample sequenced in a study of Vδ1+ human thymocytes. Study conclusions and caveats: Thymic TRG and TRD repertoires appeared highly polyclonal, with Gaussian CDR3 length distributions.

RNA was extracted from the cells and then reverse transcribed. The CDR3 regions were amplified by multiplex PCR from V-gene primers to a constant-region primer. TCRdb reanalyzed the multiplex PCR reads using CATT. The sample lists roughly 55,000 delta-chain clones, around 15% occurring once. Antigen specificity for these receptors is unknown. What was sequenced was Vdelta1+ gamma-delta thymocytes from the thymus. Subset specified: FACS-sorted CD3+ TCRalphabeta- TCRVdelta1+ TCRVdelta2- thymocytes. The source is a boy under two years old who had congenital heart surgery.

In its sample, this clone was seen a few times. The chain couples TRDV1 to TRDJ1, with TRDD3 matching over 11 bases. The germline CDR1 and CDR2 sequences are TSWWSYY and QGS. The junction had 19 bases not matched to a gene; V was cut back by 5 bases and J by 2 bases. This CDR3 is 20 amino acids long. Written as DNA, the CDR3 is TGTGCTCTTGGGTACCATCTAGAGTTTGGGGGATACGGTGGTACCGATAAACTCATCTTT. Translating it yields CALGYHLEFGGYGGTDKLIF.

The rearrangement joins TRDV1 to TRDJ1; 9 nucleotides line up with TRDD2. The CDR3 has 19 residues. V dropped 0 bases and J dropped 4; count of bases not matched to a gene: 15. Looked up from germline, CDR1 is TSWWSYY and CDR2 is QGS. The CDR3 DNA reads TGTGCTCTTGGGGAACTCCAGCCTTCCTACGGACCGACGAGCGATAAACTCATCTTT. Protein sequence: CALGELQPSYGPTSDKLIF.

The chain has TRDV1 and TRDJ1, with TRDD3 identical over 9 bases. The CDR3 totals 21 residues. Trimming at V came to 0 bases and at J to 0 bases, leaving 17 bases not matched to a gene. The V gene's germline CDR1 is TSWWSYY and CDR2 QGS. DNA for the CDR3: TGTGCTCTTGGGGAACTCCGGCCTTCCTCATTACTGGGGGAGTACACCGATAAACTCATCTTT. Translated: CALGELRPSSLLGEYTDKLIF.

V usage is TRDV1 and J usage is TRDJ1; weak D call: TRDD2 (9 bases). This CDR3 has 21 amino acids. V was pared by 1 base and J by 0 bases, with 27 bases between. The V gene's germline CDR1 is TSWWSYY and CDR2 QGS. CDR3: CALGEPTPSYDWGRYTDKLIF. The CDR3 nucleotides read TGTGCTCTTGGGGAACCAACGCCTTCCTACGACTGGGGGCGGTACACCGATAAACTCATCTTT.

This clone was observed a few times. V and J are TRDV1 and TRDJ1, with D perhaps TRDD3 (6 bases). V lost 4 bases to trimming and J lost 4 bases, with 25 bases between them. The germline V gene has CDR1 TSWWSYY and CDR2 QGS. The CDR3 is 18 amino acids. This CDR3 is CALGGPFRRDNCVDKLIF. CDR3 nucleotides: TGTGCTCTTGGGGGTCCATTTCGTAGGGATAATTGTGTCGATAAACTCATCTTT.

This chain links TRDV1 with TRDJ1; 10 bases map to TRDD3. The CDR3 is 23 residues long. The V segment lost 5 bases and the J segment 0 bases; nucleotides outside the gene matches: 27. CDR1 is TSWWSYY, CDR2 QGS, per germline. DNA of the CDR3: TGTGCTCTTGGGCCACATTCCCGTTACTGGGGGATGGGAAGACCACTCTACACCGATAAACTCATCTTT. This gives the protein CALGPHSRYWGMGRPLYTDKLIF.

This clone has only a few counts. V usage is TRDV1 and J usage is TRDJ1; TRDD2 or TRDD3 may be the D gene (9 bases each). The CDR3 has 22 amino acids. Germline V lookup: CDR1 TSWWSYY, CDR2 QGS. The V end lost 4 bases, the J end lost 0 bases, and 33 bases lay between the germline ends. The CDR3: CALGGPPFLPYWGTSYTDKLIF. The CDR3 DNA reads as TGTGCTCTTGGGGGCCCCCCCTTCCTACCGTACTGGGGGACCTCGTACACCGATAAACTCATCTTT.

The V call is TRDV2, the J call TRDJ1; a possible D gene is TRDD3 (5 bases). This CDR3 is 17 amino acids long. In germline, CDR1 is GEAIGNYY, CDR2 EKD. Deletions cut 4 bases from V and 1 base from J, with 21 bases between. CDR3: CACEPPSEGTRTDKLIF. DNA of the CDR3: TGTGCCTGTGAGCCCCCCTCAGAGGGGACCCGCACCGATAAACTCATCTTT.

The J gene is TRDJ1, the V gene TRDV1; 9 bases match TRDD2. V gave up 4 bases and J gave up 2 bases; unmatched junction bases: 17. There are 19 residues in the CDR3. Germline V CDR1 and CDR2: TSWWSYY, QGS. The DNA of the CDR3 is TGTGCTCTTGGGGGGCCTTCCTACAGGGTGGGGGCCGGAACCGATAAACTCATCTTT. It translates to CALGGPSYRVGAGTDKLIF.

The chain links TRDV1 to TRDJ1, with 8 bases lining up with TRDD3. Germline CDR1 reads TSWWSYY; CDR2 reads QGS. The CDR3 consists of 28 residues. Losses at the gene ends were 0 bases for V and 0 bases for J; bases not matched to a gene: 39. As DNA, the CDR3 is TGTGCTCTTGGGGAACTCGGGAGATCCTTTGGGGGCAGAATTCTACTGGGGGTCCCGGACGAGTACACCGATAAACTCATCTTT. Protein: CALGELGRSFGGRILLGVPDEYTDKLIF.